This entry is about one TCR beta chain. The germline V gene encodes CDR1 SGHNT and CDR2 YYREEE (reference sequence). The CDR3 totals 16 residues. The ends lost 4 bases at V and 0 bases at J; junction bases unmatched: 10. Per the authors' pipeline: The authors estimated nucleated cell counts from reference gene primer amplification. Sequencing used immunoSEQ multiplex PCR; TCRdb keeps in-frame clones, though not all of them. V and J calls and clone size are given by that table; D and trimming were obtained from the DNA. Altogether 35,000 to 40,000 clones are present, over 80% being singletons, with the ten largest covering 7% to 9%. These data come from a study of blood T cell repertoires in COVID-19. As for the study in general: The United States, Italy and Spain were the sources of the acute and convalescent COVID-19 samples. PBMCs, B-cell-depleted T cells, or T cells were the source of the cDNA or gDNA that made up the material.

The material sequenced was peripheral blood. This clonotype was obtained from a human donor in a cohort sampled during active COVID-19. This chain joins TRBV5-4 and TRBJ2-7; 7 bases align to TRBD2. The CDR3 DNA follows: TGTGCCAGCAGCACTTCCAATAGCGGGTTCTCCTACGAGCAGTACTTC. It encodes CASSTSNSGFSYEQYF.